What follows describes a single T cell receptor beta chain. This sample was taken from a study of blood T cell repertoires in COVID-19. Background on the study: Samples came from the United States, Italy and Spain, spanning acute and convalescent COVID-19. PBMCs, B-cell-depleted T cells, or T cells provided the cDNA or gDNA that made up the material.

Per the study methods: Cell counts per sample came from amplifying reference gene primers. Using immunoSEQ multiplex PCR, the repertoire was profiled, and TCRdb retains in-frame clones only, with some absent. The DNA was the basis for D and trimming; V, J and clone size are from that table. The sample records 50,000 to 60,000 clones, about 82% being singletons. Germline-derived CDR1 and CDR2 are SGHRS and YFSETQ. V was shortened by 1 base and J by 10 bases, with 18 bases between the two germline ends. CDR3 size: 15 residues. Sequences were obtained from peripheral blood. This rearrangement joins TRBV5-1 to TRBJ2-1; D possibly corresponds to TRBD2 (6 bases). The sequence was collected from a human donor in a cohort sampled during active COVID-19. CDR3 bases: TGCGCCAGCAGCTTGTCAGGCGGGGCCGCGAGCGAGCAGTTCTTC. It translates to CASSLSGGAASEQFF.